Listed here are 3 T cell receptor beta chains from one sample, sequenced in a study of T cell responses to AZD1222 COVID-19 vaccine. Sequencing was performed with immunoSEQ multiplex PCR; in TCRdb, only in-frame clones are kept and a portion is missing. The profile shows 110,000 to 150,000 clones, 90% to 95% of them singletons. The specimen comprised peripheral blood, sampled after recovery from COVID-19. The receptors were gathered from an adult who had recovered from COVID-19.

This chain joins TRBV7-3 and TRBJ2-7, with D maybe TRBD1 (5 bases). V lost 5 bases and J 5 bases, leaving 19 bases between the germline ends. Germline V gene data show CDR1 as SGHTA and CDR2 as FQGTGA. This CDR3 region has 15 residues. The CDR3 protein is CASSPQGTLWHEQYF. CDR3 sequence (DNA): TGTGCCAGCAGCCCTCAGGGTACCCTTTGGCACGAGCAGTACTTC.

V usage is TRBV28 and J usage is TRBJ1-4, with 8 bases aligning to TRBD1. The CDR3 has 13 amino acids. With 5 bases clipped from V and 4 bases from J, the junction kept 0 bases outside the gene matches. Germline loops: CDR1 MDHEN, CDR2 SYDVKM. The CDR3 region is CASSDRGNEKLFF. The CDR3 DNA reads TGTGCCAGCAGTGACAGGGGTAATGAAAAACTGTTTTTT.

V gene TRBV5-1 combines with J gene TRBJ2-7; D call uncertain. CDR1 is SGHRS, CDR2 YFSETQ, per germline. Trimming removed 0 bases at V and 3 bases at J, with 7 bases between. CDR3 length: 13 amino acids. Written as DNA, the CDR3 is TGCGCCAGCAGCTTGGGACAAAGCTACGAGCAGTACTTC. Its translation: CASSLGQSYEQYF.